These T cell receptor beta chains were read from a single sample in a study of CD8+CD57+ T cells in acquired aplastic anemia. TCRdb ran MiXCR on the reads and lists one entry per CDR3 protein. This table has about 180,000 distinct CDR3 sequences, more than 60% appearing once. Sample: sorted CD4+, CD8+, or CD8+CD57+ T cells (not recorded which) from PBMCs. All receptors come from a human donor with aplastic anemia. The CDR3 runs from the conserved cysteine through the conserved F or W. A D gene is named only where the DNA matches it firmly. Clone size is given for some rows only: seen once, a few or many times, or a class if the clone is expanded.

>TRBV5-6|TRBJ2-7|.|few
TGTGCCAGCAGCTTTGGACAGTCGAGCTACGAGCAGTACTTC
CASSFGQSSYEQYF
>TRBV10-3|TRBJ2-1|.|few
TGTGCCATCAGTGAGGCAGAGGGTGAGCAGTTCTTC
CAISEAEGEQFF
>TRBV24-1|TRBJ2-1|TRBD2|once
TGTGCCACCAGTGATCAAGCGGGGGACTACAATGAGCAGTTCTTC
CATSDQAGDYNEQFF
>TRBV2|TRBJ1-4|.|.
TGTGCCAACAGTGTGAGGGAAAAACTGTTTTTT
CANSVREKLFF
>TRBV7-2|TRBJ1-2|.|few
TGTGCCAGCAGCTCGGGACTCCTGCTTAACTATGGCTACACCTTC
CASSSGLLLNYGYTF
>TRBV20-1|TRBJ2-7|TRBD1|few
TGCAGTGCCCACGACAGGGGCGAGCAGTACTTC
CSAHDRGEQYF
>TRBV15|TRBJ2-3|TRBD2|.
TGTGCCACCAGCAGAGAGACTAGCGGCACAGATACGCAGTATTTT
CATSRETSGTDTQYF
>TRBV7-2|TRBJ2-7|.|.
TGTGCCAGCAGCCCCGTAGGAACCTACGAGCAGTACTTC
CASSPVGTYEQYF
>TRBV7-7|TRBJ2-5|TRBD2|few
TGTGCTAGCAGCATCGGACTAGCGCACCAAGAGACCCAGTACTTC
CASSIGLAHQETQYF
>TRBV7-2|TRBJ1-1|TRBD1|.
TGTGCCAGCAGCGGGCAGGGGGCGCTTATTGAAGCTTTCTTT
CASSGQGALIEAFF
>TRBV2|TRBJ2-2|.|.
TGTGCCAGCAGTGAGTCCGGGGAGCTGTTTTTT
CASSESGELFF
>TRBV20-1|TRBJ2-7|.|.
TGCAGTGCCATCGGACAGCTTACCTACGAGCAGTACTTC
CSAIGQLTYEQYF
>TRBV7-9|TRBJ1-5|.|.
TGTGCCAGCAGCTTCGGGGGCAGTTTGAATCAGCCCCAGCATTTT
CASSFGGSLNQPQHF
>TRBV20-1|TRBJ2-7|TRBD1|.
TGCAGTGCCCCGGGACAGGGCTACGAGCAGTACTTC
CSAPGQGYEQYF
>TRBV2|TRBJ2-7|.|.
TGTGCCAGCAGTGAAGCGAGTACCCGCTACGAGCAGTACTTC
CASSEASTRYEQYF
>TRBV7-2|TRBJ1-1|.|many
TGTGCCAGCAGCTTAGTTCTTATCGGAACTGAAGCTTTCTTT
CASSLVLIGTEAFF
>TRBV20-1|TRBJ1-2|.|.
TGCAGTGCTGAATCAGGGGACGGCTACACCTTC
CSAESGDGYTF
>TRBV15|TRBJ1-1|.|many
TGTGCCACCAGCAGAGATCGAGGGCAGAACACTGAAGCTTTCTTT
CATSRDRGQNTEAFF
>TRBV24-1|TRBJ2-5|TRBD2|many
TGTGCCACCAGTGATCGGGGGGGGGGCCAAGAGACCCAGTACTTC
CATSDRGGGQETQYF
>TRBV2|TRBJ2-5|.|.
TGTGCCAGCAGTGATGGGTGGTCCGGGTACCAAGAGACCCAGTACTTC
CASSDGWSGYQETQYF
>TRBV24-1|TRBJ2-1|.|.
TGTGCCACCAGTGGGGGCGCTAGGAGCTCCTACAATGAGCAGTTCTTC
CATSGGARSSYNEQFF
>TRBV2|TRBJ2-7|.|few
TGTGCCAGCACTATAATTGCGGTGGTGGACGAGCAGTACTTC
CASTIIAVVDEQYF
>TRBV20-1|TRBJ2-7|.|once
TGCAGTGCCCCAGGGGCCTACGAGCAGTACTTC
CSAPGAYEQYF
>TRBV5-1|TRBJ2-6|.|once
TGCGCCAGCAGCTTGGAGGACAGCAACGTCCTGACTTTC
CASSLEDSNVLTF
>TRBV11-2|TRBJ2-1|TRBD2|.
TGTGCCAGCAGCTTGATTTCGGGGAGGGGTGAGCAGTTCTTC
CASSLISGRGEQFF
>TRBV7-9|TRBJ1-1|.|once
TGTGCCAGCAGCTTAGCGCAGGGGCGCGGGGCTTTCTTT
CASSLAQGRGAFF
>TRBV29-1|TRBJ1-2|.|.
TGCAGCGTTGAAGATTACGGGGAGGACACCTTC
CSVEDYGEDTF
>TRBV20-1|TRBJ1-2|.|few
TGCAGTGCTAGGACAGGAATTGCTAACTATGGCTACACCTTC
CSARTGIANYGYTF
>TRBV9|TRBJ2-2|TRBD1|.
TGTGCCAGCAGCGCTCCTACCGGGACAGGGTTTTCCGGGGAGCTGTTTTTT
CASSAPTGTGFSGELFF
>TRBV20-1|TRBJ1-5|.|.
TGCAGTGCTAGAGGCTCAAAAGGTCAGCCCCAGCATTTT
CSARGSKGQPQHF
>TRBV2|TRBJ1-2|TRBD1|.
TGTGCCAGCAGGGGGGACAGCGATGGCTACACCTTC
CASRGDSDGYTF
>TRBV12-3/TRBV12-4|TRBJ2-7|.|once
TGTGCCAGCATAAGAAAGCCTCGATACGAGCAGTACTTC
CASIRKPRYEQYF
>TRBV19|TRBJ2-5|.|.
TGTGCCAGTAGTATTATTTCAGGGGCAGAGACCCAGTACTTC
CASSIISGAETQYF
>TRBV5-1|TRBJ1-5|TRBD1|.
TGCGCCAGCAGCCGGGACAGTGGCCAGCCCCAGCATTTT
CASSRDSGQPQHF
>TRBV7-8|TRBJ2-7|.|.
TGTGCCAGCAGCTTGGGCACGGTCACGCGGGAGCAGTACTTC
CASSLGTVTREQYF
>TRBV3-1|TRBJ2-7|.|many
TGTGCCAGCAGCCAAGGGGCGGGGCCGTCTTACGAGCAGTACTTC
CASSQGAGPSYEQYF
>TRBV20-1|TRBJ2-1|.|few
TGCAGTGCTAGCCGGCGAAATGAGCAGTTCTTC
CSASRRNEQFF
>TRBV11-3|TRBJ2-3|TRBD1|.
TGTGCCAGCAGCTTAGGAGACAGGGACACAGATACGCAGTATTTT
CASSLGDRDTDTQYF
>TRBV29-1|TRBJ2-3|.|many
TGCAGCGTTGACACGTGGGGGGGGGGCGCAGATACGCAGTATTTT
CSVDTWGGGADTQYF
>TRBV9|TRBJ1-6|.|once
TGTGCCAGCAGCGTAGTAGGGGTAAATTCACCCCTCCACTTT
CASSVVGVNSPLHF
>TRBV7-9|TRBJ2-6|TRBD1|.
TGTGCCAGCAGCTCCACAGGGGTAGGGGCCAACGTCCTGACTTTC
CASSSTGVGANVLTF
>TRBV15|TRBJ2-1|TRBD1|.
TGTGCCACCAGCAGGGGCGGACAGGGGGGAAAGTTCTTC
CATSRGGQGGKFF
>TRBV7-2|TRBJ2-7|.|.
TGTGCCAGCAGCCAAGACAAGACCTACGAGCAGTACTTC
CASSQDKTYEQYF
>TRBV25-1|TRBJ2-7|TRBD2|once
TGTGCCAGCACACCTAGCGGAGTTACCTACGAGCAGTACTTC
CASTPSGVTYEQYF
>TRBV6-5|TRBJ2-5|.|.
TGTGCCAGCAGTCCGGAGGGGATCCAAGAGACCCAGTACTTC
CASSPEGIQETQYF